This TCR beta chain was documented in a study of shared clonotypes between healthy human individuals. Original processing notes: From ImmunoSEQ came sequences covering only the junction and carrying no quality scores, so filtering differed. Here immunoSEQ multiplex PCR was the method, and the copy in TCRdb shows in-frame clones only, minus some. The V and J calls and clone size come from that table; D and trimming were worked out from the DNA. The sample lists 2 million to 2.5 million clones; under 95% were seen once. Negatively enriched CD4+ T cells were divided by CD45RA into naive and memory. This CDR3 is 15 amino acids long. J was trimmed by 0 bases and V by 3 bases; bases with no gene match: 2. The germline CDR1 and CDR2 sequences are SGHTA and FQGTGA.

This TCR was recovered from a man in his late teens or twenties in good health. Some clones in this sample may be carry-over from other donors' samples. The rearrangement uses TRBV7-3 and TRBJ2-1; 7 bases are a match to TRBD1. The sample consisted of naive CD4+ T cells from PBMCs. Subset indicated: CD45RA+ positively selected. This CDR3 is CASSFRGRSYNEQFF. CDR3 DNA sequence: TGTGCCAGCAGCTTTAGGGGGCGCTCCTACAATGAGCAGTTCTTC.